This TCR beta chain was identified in a study of OX40 agonist ivuxolimab in advanced cancers. Study summary: At doses from 0.01 to 10 mg/kg, patients were given intravenous ivuxolimab every 2 weeks.

V gave up 6 bases and J gave up 5 bases; unmatched junction bases: 9. The CDR3 is made up of 14 amino acids. The germline CDR1 and CDR2 sequences are MNHEY and SVGAGI. Prior autoimmune disease or systemic immunosuppression barred patients. Clones were read by immunoSEQ multiplex PCR, and TCRdb kept only the in-frame ones, dropping some. The repertoire holds tens of thousands of clones, with 86% as singletons. This TCR was recovered from an adult with an advanced solid tumor such as melanoma, head and neck, liver or kidney cancer. This chain connects TRBV6-5 to TRBJ2-5; the match to TRBD2 covers 7 bases. The specimen comprised CD4+ or CD8+ T cells sorted from blood, sampled in a trial of the OX40 agonist ivuxolimab. The CDR3 protein is CASRESGAAETQYF. In nucleotides, the CDR3 is TGTGCCAGCAGGGAAAGCGGGGCCGCGGAGACCCAGTACTTC.